These 6 T cell receptor beta chains were all obtained from the same sample, sequenced in a study of blood T cell repertoires in COVID-19. The repertoire was sequenced with immunoSEQ multiplex PCR; TCRdb's copy has only in-frame clones and lacks some. The sample lists around 200,000 clones; about 89% were seen once. The specimen was peripheral blood. Receptors were obtained from a man between 65 and 79 years old with acute or convalescent COVID-19.

The V and J genes are TRBV3-1 (or the pseudogene TRBV3-2) and TRBJ2-1; 9 bases line up with TRBD2. CDR1 is LGHDT, CDR2 YNNKEL, per germline (reference sequence). The ends lost 7 bases at V and 8 bases at J; junction bases unmatched: 15. This CDR3 comprises 16 residues. In DNA, the CDR3 is TGTGCCAGCAATCCCCAGGGTGGCGGGAGGGCCGATGAGCAGTTCTTC. Protein sequence: CASNPQGGGRADEQFF.

The gene calls are TRBV3-1 (or the pseudogene TRBV3-2) and TRBJ1-1; no clear D gene. Germline V gives CDR1 LGHDT, CDR2 YNNKEL (reference sequence). This CDR3 has 15 amino acids. Trimming took off 0 bases at V and 0 bases at J, with 8 bases between the two ends. The DNA for the CDR3 is TGTGCCAGCAGCCAAGAACAGTCCTTGAACACTGAAGCTTTCTTT. This sequence encodes CASSQEQSLNTEAFF.

The V and J genes are TRBV2 and TRBJ2-6; possible D gene TRBD2, 7 bases. Between the trimmed V and J ends, which lost 2 bases and 4 bases, there was a span of 24 bases. The CDR3 is 20 residues long. The V gene's germline CDR1 is SNHLY and CDR2 FYNNEI. CDR3 sequence: CASSELRGASISGGANVLTF. CDR3 nucleotides: TGTGCCAGCAGTGAACTTCGGGGGGCTAGTATCTCTGGAGGGGCCAACGTCCTGACTTTC.

The rearrangement uses TRBV6-6 and TRBJ2-2, with D tentatively TRBD2 (5 bases). Germline V gives CDR1 MNHNY, CDR2 SVGAGI (reference sequence). The CDR3 runs to 15 residues. Trimming left V 6 bases short and J 9 bases short, with 20 bases between. The CDR3 region has the DNA TGTGCCAGCAGCGATCCCGGACGGGGTCACCGGGAGCTGTTTTTT. It translates to CASSDPGRGHRELFF.

This rearrangement joins TRBV24-1 to TRBJ2-3, with 7 positions matching TRBD1. The CDR3 extends over 16 amino acids. V lost 3 bases, J lost 2 bases, and 7 bases stayed unmatched. Per germline, CDR1 KGHDR and CDR2 SFDVKD. CDR3 residues: CATSDPGGRDTDTQYF. DNA for the CDR3: TGTGCCACCAGTGATCCAGGGGGTCGGGACACAGATACGCAGTATTTT.

V usage is TRBV6-1 and J usage is TRBJ1-4; 8 bases fit TRBD1. V lost 1 base to trimming and J lost 7 bases; unmatched junction nucleotides: 8. The germline V gene encodes CDR1 MNHNS and CDR2 SASEGT. The length of the CDR3 is 16 residues. CDR3 loop: CASSEVFGRGREKLFF. For the CDR3, the DNA is TGTGCCAGCAGTGAAGTGTTCGGCAGGGGGCGTGAAAAACTGTTTTTT.